The text below deals with one TCR beta chain. No antigen is known for it. The sample is drawn from a study of T-cell memory formation after mild COVID-19. Study-level findings and limits: That cross-reactive memory joined was suggested by some responding clones appearing in pre-infection memory. Second-wave clones reaching peak frequency on day 37 lacked confirmed SARS-CoV-2 specificity. Clones contracting over day 15 to 85 were CD4/CD8 balanced, with later expanders leaning CD4+.

TCRdb redid the calling of the 5' RACE reads with MiXCR, one entry per CDR3 protein. This table has hundreds of thousands of distinct CDR3 sequences, over 15% appearing once. There are 13 residues in the CDR3. V lost 5 bases, J lost 3 bases, and 11 bases lay in between. Sequenced: PBMCs or a T cell subset sorted from them (not recorded which). The sequence was obtained from an adult woman who had mild COVID-19 (a few samples of this study predate the infection). Cell type and time point are not known. This chain links TRBV12-3 or TRBV12-4 with TRBJ2-7; D not resolved. CDR3 sequence reads: CASSAPGLYEQYF. CDR3 DNA: TGTGCCAGCAGTGCCCCGGGCCTCTACGAGCAGTACTTC.